The rows below give T cell receptor beta chains drawn from one sample of a study of cytomegalovirus exposure and HLA in healthy donors. Here immunoSEQ multiplex PCR was the method, and the copy in TCRdb shows in-frame clones only, minus some. The repertoire holds around 130,000 clones, with 70% to 80% as singletons. The sample taken for sequencing was PBMCs. The receptor set was obtained from a man between 45 and 60 years old in good health and CMV-seronegative. The CDR3 runs from the conserved cysteine through the conserved F or W. The D gene is left open where the match is weak. For some rows the clone size is stated as once, few or many, or as a class when expanded; others skip it.

cdr3_aa	cdr3_nt	clone_size	v_call	d_call	j_call
CASWAGTSGDNEQFF	TGTGCCAGCTGGGCCGGGACTAGCGGAGACAATGAGCAGTTCTTC	.	TRBV27	TRBD2	TRBJ2-1
CASQANNVLTF	TGTGCCAGCCAGGCGAACAACGTCCTGACTTTC	once	TRBV6-6	.	TRBJ2-6
CASSISGGQNTGELFF	TGCGCCAGCAGCATTAGCGGGGGTCAAAACACCGGGGAGCTGTTTTTT	.	TRBV5-1	TRBD2	TRBJ2-2
CATSRGQASYEQYF	TGTGCCACCAGCAGAGGACAGGCCTCCTACGAGCAGTACTTC	.	TRBV15	.	TRBJ2-7
CASSARQYMNTEAFF	TGTGCCAGCAGCGCCCGACAGTACATGAACACTGAAGCTTTCTTT	.	TRBV9	.	TRBJ1-1
CASSAVRSEVTQYF	TGTGCCAGCAGTGCCGTTAGAAGCGAGGTGACCCAGTACTTC	.	TRBV27	.	TRBJ2-5
CASSELRIAGNEQFF	TGTGCCAGCAGTGAACTCCGGATAGCTGGCAATGAGCAGTTCTTC	.	TRBV6-1	.	TRBJ2-1
CASSLTNRDNTEAFF	TGCGCCAGCAGCTTAACAAACAGGGATAACACTGAAGCTTTCTTT	.	TRBV5-1	.	TRBJ1-1
CASGSNYEQYF	TGTGCCAGCGGTTCTAACTACGAGCAGTACTTC	.	TRBV27	.	TRBJ2-7
CASSGGLAGGEQFF	TGTGCCAGCAGTGGGGGACTAGCGGGAGGTGAGCAGTTCTTC	.	TRBV2	TRBD2	TRBJ2-1
CARATSGRIRNEQFF	TGCGCCAGGGCGACTAGCGGGAGGATTAGGAATGAGCAGTTCTTC	.	TRBV5-1	TRBD2	TRBJ2-1
CASSPTTGGYEQYF	TGTGCCAGCTCACCGACGACAGGGGGCTACGAGCAGTACTTC	.	TRBV18	TRBD1	TRBJ2-7
CASSINSGVSYEQYF	TGTGCCAGTAGTATTAATAGCGGGGTCTCCTACGAGCAGTACTTC	.	TRBV19	TRBD2	TRBJ2-7
CASSLGTGAANTEAFF	TGCGCCAGCAGCCTCGGGACAGGCGCTGCGAACACTGAAGCTTTCTTT	.	TRBV5-1	TRBD1	TRBJ1-1
CASTRGQGPPEEQYF	TGTGCCAGCACCCGGGGACAGGGCCCCCCTGAGGAGCAGTACTTC	.	TRBV7-9	TRBD1	TRBJ2-7
CASSDPRTSRYEQYF	TGTGCCAGCAGTGATCCTCGAACATCCCGCTACGAGCAGTACTTC	.	TRBV6-1	.	TRBJ2-7
CASKDQTAGNQPQHF	TGTGCCAGTAAGGACCAGACAGCAGGCAATCAGCCCCAGCATTTT	.	TRBV19	.	TRBJ1-5
CASSSGVQETQYF	TGTGCTAGCAGCTCAGGGGTTCAAGAGACCCAGTACTTC	.	TRBV7-7	.	TRBJ2-5
CASSLSGRTDTQYF	TGTGCCAGCAGCTTGAGCGGGAGAACAGATACGCAGTATTTT	.	TRBV9	TRBD2	TRBJ2-3
CASSSTGLNGYTF	TGTGCCAGCAGCTCTACAGGGTTGAATGGCTACACCTTC	.	TRBV7-6	.	TRBJ1-2
CASSTGAIYEQYF	TGCGCCAGCAGCACAGGGGCTATCTACGAGCAGTACTTC	.	TRBV5-1	TRBD1	TRBJ2-7
CAWSTGGPVNTEAFF	TGTGCCTGGAGTACGGGGGGGCCGGTGAACACTGAAGCTTTCTTT	.	TRBV30	.	TRBJ1-1